The rows below give T cell receptor beta chains drawn from one sample of a study of T cells after yellow fever vaccination. Each CDR3 protein gets one entry after TCRdb re-called the 5' RACE reads with MiXCR. This table holds 280,000 or so distinct CDR3 sequences, approximately 10% found once. The material sequenced was CD4+ T cells sorted from PBMCs, taken 5 days after the yellow fever booster vaccination. The receptors come from a man younger than 30 who received the YFV17D yellow fever vaccine. Each CDR3 is given without its conserved first and last residue.

J gene | V gene | CDR3 protein
TRBJ2-1 | TRBV5-1 | ASSLPSGGADEQF
TRBJ2-2 | TRBV5-1 | ASAARFDTGELF
TRBJ2-5 | TRBV5-6 | ASSSLDRGETQY
TRBJ2-5 | TRBV18 | ASSPPPGKETQY
TRBJ1-2 | TRBV7-2 | ASSLWGDGYT
TRBJ2-1 | TRBV19 | ASSMRGLAFNEQF
TRBJ2-2 | TRBV5-1 | ASSLAGGYPTGELF
TRBJ2-5 | TRBV29-1 | SGRQGARETQY
TRBJ1-1 | TRBV5-1 | ASSQLQGAPEAF
TRBJ1-5 | TRBV4-1 | ASSHGHPDNQPQH
TRBJ1-2 | TRBV20-1 | SARREDSYGYT
TRBJ1-6 | TRBV7-2 | ASSPTGPNSPLH
TRBJ2-3 | TRBV7-2 | ASSLAAGAPDTQY
TRBJ2-7 | TRBV5-1 | ASSLAFSGVYEQY
TRBJ2-3 | TRBV7-8 | ASSLEGAATDTQY
TRBJ2-1 | TRBV7-2 | ASSFKGHEQF
TRBJ1-2 | TRBV30 | ACLGPTANYGYT
TRBJ1-2 | TRBV12-3/TRBV12-4 | ASSFPGQGDYGYT
TRBJ2-5 | TRBV29-1 | SVGDQY
TRBJ1-5 | TRBV25-1 | ARIHLGGRDQPQH
TRBJ2-5 | TRBV6-1 | ASSPLGGVGTQY
TRBJ2-1 | TRBV18 | AGWTRRNNEQF
TRBJ2-3 | TRBV7-6 | ASSYSGQGDTQY
TRBJ1-1 | TRBV5-1 | ASSPGGVGTEAF
TRBJ2-5 | TRBV7-2 | ASSGAKKETQY
TRBJ1-1 | TRBV5-1 | ASSEDRARLGSEAF
TRBJ2-4 | TRBV4-3 | ASSLARTGENIQY